The clone carrying this T cell receptor (beta chain) was observed a handful of times. The antigen remains unidentified. All donors qualified as healthy HIV-negative adults and had experienced no recent acute infections or vaccinations. This record comes from a study of shared clonotypes between healthy human individuals. Data came from immunoSEQ multiplex PCR; TCRdb stores just in-frame clones and leaves some out. The sample consists of over a million clones, 75% to 85% of them appearing once. Study-level findings and limits: Incompleteness in sorted-subset sequencing, despite large depth, was shown by rarefaction.

The source is a young man in good health. Some clones in this sample may be carry-over from other donors' samples. The sample taken for sequencing was memory CD4+ T cells from PBMCs. The subset: CD45RA-negative fraction.

The CDR3 is CASSISGSPGTGELFF. CDR3 sequence (DNA): TGTGCCAGTAGTATAAGCGGGAGTCCTGGGACCGGGGAGCTGTTTTTT. The genes are TRBV19 and TRBJ2-2; 8 nucleotides line up with TRBD2. The junction had 7 bases not matched to a gene; V was cut back by 2 bases and J by 5 bases. From germline, CDR1 is LNHDA and CDR2 SQIVND (reference sequence). The CDR3 consists of 16 residues. The complete variable domain, with remaining parts taken from reference TRBV19 and TRBJ2-2, reads DGGITQSPKYLFRKEGQNVTLSCEQNLNHDAMYWYRQDPGQGLRLIYYSQIVNDFQKGDIAEGYSVSREKKESFPLTVTSAQKNPTAFYLCASSISGSPGTGELFFGEGSRLTVL.